This T cell receptor beta chain was identified in a study of blood T cell repertoires in COVID-19. Study background: The origin of the acute and convalescent COVID-19 samples was the United States, Italy and Spain. T cells, B-cell-depleted T cells, or PBMCs provided the cDNA or gDNA that served as material.

This clone was detected only once. Study processing details: Reference gene primer amplification yielded estimated nucleated cell counts. Generated by immunoSEQ multiplex PCR, the TCRdb table keeps only in-frame clones and is missing some. V, J and clone size reflect that table, while D and trimming were determined from the DNA. The table has around 150,000 clones, around 92% seen once. The sample taken for sequencing was peripheral blood. This TCR came from a man in his 60s with acute or convalescent COVID-19.

The DNA of the CDR3 is TGTGCCAATGGTGTAGCCACAGATACGCAGTATTTT. It translates to CANGVATDTQYF. V is TRBV2 and J is TRBJ2-3, with D uncertain. The V and J ends lost 10 bases and 2 bases respectively, with 10 bases between them. Germline V gives CDR1 SNHLY, CDR2 FYNNEI. This CDR3 is 12 amino acids long.